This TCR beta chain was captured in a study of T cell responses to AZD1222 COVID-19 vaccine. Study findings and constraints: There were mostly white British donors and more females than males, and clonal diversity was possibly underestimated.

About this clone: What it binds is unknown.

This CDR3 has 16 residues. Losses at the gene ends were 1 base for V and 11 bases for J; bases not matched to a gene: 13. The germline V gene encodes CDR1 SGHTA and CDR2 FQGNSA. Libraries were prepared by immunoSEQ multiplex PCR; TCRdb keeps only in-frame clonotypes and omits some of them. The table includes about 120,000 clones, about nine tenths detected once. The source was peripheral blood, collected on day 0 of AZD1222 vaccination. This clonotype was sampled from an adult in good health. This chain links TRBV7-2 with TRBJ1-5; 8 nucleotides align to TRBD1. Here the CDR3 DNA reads TGTGCCAGCAGCTTAGAAGGTGCAGGGGGCTGGGGGACCCAGCATTTT. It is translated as CASSLEGAGGWGTQHF.